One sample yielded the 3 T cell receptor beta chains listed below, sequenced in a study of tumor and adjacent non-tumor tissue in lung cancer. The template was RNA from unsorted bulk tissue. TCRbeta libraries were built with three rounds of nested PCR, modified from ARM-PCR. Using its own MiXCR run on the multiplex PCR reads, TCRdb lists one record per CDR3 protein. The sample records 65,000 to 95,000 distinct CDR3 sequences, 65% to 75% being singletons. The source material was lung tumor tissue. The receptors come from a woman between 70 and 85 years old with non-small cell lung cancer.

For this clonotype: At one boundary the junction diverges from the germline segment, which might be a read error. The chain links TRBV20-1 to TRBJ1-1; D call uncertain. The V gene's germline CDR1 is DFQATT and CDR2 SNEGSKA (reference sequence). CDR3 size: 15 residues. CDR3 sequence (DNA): TGCAGTGCTGCAAGAACCGGACGGAGGAACATTGAAGCTTCCTTT. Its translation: CSAARTGRRNIEASF.

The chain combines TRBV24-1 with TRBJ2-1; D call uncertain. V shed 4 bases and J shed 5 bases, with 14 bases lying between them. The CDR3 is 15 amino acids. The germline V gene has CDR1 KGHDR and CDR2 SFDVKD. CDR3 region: CATSDAETDDNEQFF. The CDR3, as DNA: TGTGCCACCAGTGACGCAGAGACGGACGACAATGAGCAGTTCTTC.

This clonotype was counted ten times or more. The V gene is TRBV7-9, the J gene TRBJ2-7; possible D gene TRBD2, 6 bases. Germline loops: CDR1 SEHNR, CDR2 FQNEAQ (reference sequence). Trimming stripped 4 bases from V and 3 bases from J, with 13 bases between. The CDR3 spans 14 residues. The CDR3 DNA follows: TGTGCCAGCAGCTACCGGGACGGGGGCTACGAGCAGTACTTC. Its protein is CASSYRDGGYEQYF.